This T cell receptor (beta chain) was identified in a study of blood T cell repertoires in COVID-19. Study-wide background: The study drew acute and convalescent COVID-19 samples from the United States, Italy and Spain.

Between the trimmed V and J ends, which lost 3 bases and 6 bases, there was a span of 17 bases. The germline CDR1 and CDR2 sequences are KGHSH and LQKENI. The CDR3 sequence is 15 residues long. TCRdb's table, derived via immunoSEQ multiplex PCR, lists solely in-frame clones and lacks some. The sample has fewer than 500,000 clones, approximately 80% seen once. Input material: peripheral blood. This receptor was taken from a human donor with acute or convalescent COVID-19. The donor label of this sample is uncertain. The chain combines TRBV18 with TRBJ1-1, with D tentatively TRBD1 (6 bases). CDR3 residues: CASSPLGTGRAEAFF. CDR3 coding DNA: TGTGCCAGCTCACCTCTGGGAACAGGGCGGGCTGAAGCTTTCTTT.